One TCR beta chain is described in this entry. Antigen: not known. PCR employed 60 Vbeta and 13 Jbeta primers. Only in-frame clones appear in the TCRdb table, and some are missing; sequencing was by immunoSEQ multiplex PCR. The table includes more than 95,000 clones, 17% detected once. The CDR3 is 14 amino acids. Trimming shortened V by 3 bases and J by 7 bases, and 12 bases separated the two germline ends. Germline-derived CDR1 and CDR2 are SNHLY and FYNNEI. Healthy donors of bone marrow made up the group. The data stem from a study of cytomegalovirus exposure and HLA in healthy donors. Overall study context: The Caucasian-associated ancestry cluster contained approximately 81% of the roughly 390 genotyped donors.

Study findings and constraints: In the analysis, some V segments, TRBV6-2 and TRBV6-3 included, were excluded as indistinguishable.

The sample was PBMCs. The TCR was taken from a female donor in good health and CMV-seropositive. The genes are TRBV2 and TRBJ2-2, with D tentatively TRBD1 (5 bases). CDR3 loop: CASSEGQGDGELFF. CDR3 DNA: TGTGCCAGCAGTGAGGGGCAGGGCGACGGGGAGCTGTTTTTT.